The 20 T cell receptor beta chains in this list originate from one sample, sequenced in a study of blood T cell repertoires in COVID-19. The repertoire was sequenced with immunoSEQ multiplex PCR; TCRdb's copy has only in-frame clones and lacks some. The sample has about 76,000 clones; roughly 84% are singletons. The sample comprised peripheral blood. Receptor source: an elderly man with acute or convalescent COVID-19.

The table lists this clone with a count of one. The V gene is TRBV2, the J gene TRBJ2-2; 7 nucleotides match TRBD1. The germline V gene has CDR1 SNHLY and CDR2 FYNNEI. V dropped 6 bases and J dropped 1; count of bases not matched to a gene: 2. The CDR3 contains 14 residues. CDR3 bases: TGTGCCAGCAGGGGACAGTTGAACACCGGGGAGCTGTTTTTT. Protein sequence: CASRGQLNTGELFF.

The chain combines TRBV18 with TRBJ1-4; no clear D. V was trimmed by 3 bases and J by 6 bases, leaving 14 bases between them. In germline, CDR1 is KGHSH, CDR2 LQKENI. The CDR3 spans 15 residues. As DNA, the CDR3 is TGTGCCAGCTCACCGGGTGGTCAGGAATATGAAAAACTGTTTTTT. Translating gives CASSPGGQEYEKLFF.

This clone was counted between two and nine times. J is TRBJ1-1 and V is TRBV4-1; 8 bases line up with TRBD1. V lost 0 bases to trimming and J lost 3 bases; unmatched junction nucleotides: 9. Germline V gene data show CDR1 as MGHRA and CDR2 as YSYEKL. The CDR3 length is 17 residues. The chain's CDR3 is CASSQEEFGQGYTEAFF. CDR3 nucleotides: TGCGCCAGCAGCCAAGAAGAGTTTGGACAGGGATACACTGAAGCTTTCTTT.

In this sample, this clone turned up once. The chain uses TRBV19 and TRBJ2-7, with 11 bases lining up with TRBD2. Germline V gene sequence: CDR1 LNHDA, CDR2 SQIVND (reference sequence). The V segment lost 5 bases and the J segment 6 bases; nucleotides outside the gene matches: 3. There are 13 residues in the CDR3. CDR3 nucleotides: TGTGCCAGTAGTCCCGGGACTAGCGGCGAGCAGTACTTC. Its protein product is CASSPGTSGEQYF.

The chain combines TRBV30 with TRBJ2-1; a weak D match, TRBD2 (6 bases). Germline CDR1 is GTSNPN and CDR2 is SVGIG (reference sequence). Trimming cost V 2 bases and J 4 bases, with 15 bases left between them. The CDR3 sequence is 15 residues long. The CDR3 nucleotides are TGTGCCTGGAGTTGGCTCGGGACTCAATACAATGAGCAGTTCTTC. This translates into CAWSWLGTQYNEQFF. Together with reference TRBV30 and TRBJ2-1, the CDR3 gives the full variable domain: SQTIHQWPATLVQPVGSPLSLECTVEGTSNPNLYWYRQAAGRGLQLLFYSVGIGQISSEVPQNLSASRPQDRQFILSSKKLLLSDSGFYLCAWSWLGTQYNEQFFGPGTRLTVL.

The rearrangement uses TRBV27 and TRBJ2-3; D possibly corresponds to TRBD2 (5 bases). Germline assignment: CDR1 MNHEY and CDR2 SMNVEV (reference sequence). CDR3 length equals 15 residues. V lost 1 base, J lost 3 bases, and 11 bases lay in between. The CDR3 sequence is CASSLYTGGTDTQYF. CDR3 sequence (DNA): TGTGCCAGCAGTTTATATACGGGCGGGACAGATACGCAGTATTTT.

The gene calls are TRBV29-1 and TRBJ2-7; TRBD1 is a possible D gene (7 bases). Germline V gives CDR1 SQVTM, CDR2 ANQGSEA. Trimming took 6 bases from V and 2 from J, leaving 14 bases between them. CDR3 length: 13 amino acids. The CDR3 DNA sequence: TGCAGCGTCTCGCCAGGGGGGACCTACGAGCAGTACTTC. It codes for CSVSPGGTYEQYF.

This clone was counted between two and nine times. The DNA of the CDR3 is TGCGCCAGCAGCCAGGACAGGGGTAGGACCTACGAGCAGTACTTC. It specifies CASSQDRGRTYEQYF. V is TRBV4-3 and J is TRBJ2-7; 9 bases are a match to TRBD1. V dropped 3 bases and J dropped 2; count of bases not matched to a gene: 5. Germline values: CDR1 LGHNA, CDR2 YSLEER. The CDR3 totals 15 residues.

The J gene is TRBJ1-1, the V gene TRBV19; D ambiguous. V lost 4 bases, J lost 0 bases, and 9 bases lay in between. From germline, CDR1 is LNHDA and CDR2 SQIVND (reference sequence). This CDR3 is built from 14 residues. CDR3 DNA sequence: TGTGCCAGTAGTACCAGCGGAGTGAACACTGAAGCTTTCTTT. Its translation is CASSTSGVNTEAFF.

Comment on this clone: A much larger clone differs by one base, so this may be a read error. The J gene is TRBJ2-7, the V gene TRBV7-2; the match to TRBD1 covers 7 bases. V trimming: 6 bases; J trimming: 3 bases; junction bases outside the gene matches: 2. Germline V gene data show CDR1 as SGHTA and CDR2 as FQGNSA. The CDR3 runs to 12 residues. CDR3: CASRRQGYEQYF. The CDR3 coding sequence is TGTGCCAGCAGACGACAGGGCTACGAGCAGTACTTC.

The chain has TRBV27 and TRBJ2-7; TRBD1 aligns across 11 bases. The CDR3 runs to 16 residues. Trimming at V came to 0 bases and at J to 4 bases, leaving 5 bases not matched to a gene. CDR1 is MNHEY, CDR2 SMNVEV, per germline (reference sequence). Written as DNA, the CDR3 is TGTGCCAGCAGTTTATCGATGGGACAGGGGGTTTACGAGCAGTACTTC. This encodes CASSLSMGQGVYEQYF.

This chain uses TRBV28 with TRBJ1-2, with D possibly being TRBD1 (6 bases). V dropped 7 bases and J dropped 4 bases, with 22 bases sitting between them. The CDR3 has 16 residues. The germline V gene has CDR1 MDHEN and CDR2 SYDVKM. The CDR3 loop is CASNSLGQPNGYGYTF. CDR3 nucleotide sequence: TGTGCCAGCAACTCGCTAGGACAGCCGAACGGCTATGGCTACACCTTC.

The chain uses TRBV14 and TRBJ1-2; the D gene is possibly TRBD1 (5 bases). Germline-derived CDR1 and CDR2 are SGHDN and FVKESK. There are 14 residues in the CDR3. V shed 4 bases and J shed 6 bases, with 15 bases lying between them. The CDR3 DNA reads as TGTGCCAGCAGCCGCATAAGGGGCAGCGATGGCTACACCTTC. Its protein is CASSRIRGSDGYTF.

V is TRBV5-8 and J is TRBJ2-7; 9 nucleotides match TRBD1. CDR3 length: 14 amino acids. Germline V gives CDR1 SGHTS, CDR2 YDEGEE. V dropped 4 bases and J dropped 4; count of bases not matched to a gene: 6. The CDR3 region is CASSPGTGLYEQYF. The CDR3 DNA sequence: TGTGCCAGCAGCCCCGGGACAGGGCTGTACGAGCAGTACTTC.

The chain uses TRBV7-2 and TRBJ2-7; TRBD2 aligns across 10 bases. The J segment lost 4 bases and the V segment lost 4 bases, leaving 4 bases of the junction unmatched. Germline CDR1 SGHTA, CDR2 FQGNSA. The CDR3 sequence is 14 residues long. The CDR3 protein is CASSSSSGGYEQYF. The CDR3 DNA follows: TGTGCCAGCAGCTCTTCTAGCGGGGGTTACGAGCAGTACTTC. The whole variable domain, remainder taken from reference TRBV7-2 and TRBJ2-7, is GAGVSQSPSNKVTEKGKDVELRCDPISGHTALYWYRQSLGQGLEFLIYFQGNSAPDKSGLPSDRFSAERTGGSVSTLTIQRTQQEDSAVYLCASSSSSGGYEQYFGPGTRLTVT.

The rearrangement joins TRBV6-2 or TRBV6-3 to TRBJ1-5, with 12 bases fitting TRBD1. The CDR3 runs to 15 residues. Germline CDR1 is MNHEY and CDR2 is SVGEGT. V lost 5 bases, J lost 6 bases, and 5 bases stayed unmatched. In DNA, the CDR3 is TGTGCCAGCAGTACGGGACAGGGGGCCCTTCAGCCCCAGCATTTT. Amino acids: CASSTGQGALQPQHF.

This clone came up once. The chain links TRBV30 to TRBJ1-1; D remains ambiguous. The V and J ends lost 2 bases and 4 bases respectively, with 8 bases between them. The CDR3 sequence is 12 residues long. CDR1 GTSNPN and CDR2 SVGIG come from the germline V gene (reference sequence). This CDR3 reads CAWSRRGTEAFF. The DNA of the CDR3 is TGTGCCTGGAGTCGGCGGGGCACTGAAGCTTTCTTT.

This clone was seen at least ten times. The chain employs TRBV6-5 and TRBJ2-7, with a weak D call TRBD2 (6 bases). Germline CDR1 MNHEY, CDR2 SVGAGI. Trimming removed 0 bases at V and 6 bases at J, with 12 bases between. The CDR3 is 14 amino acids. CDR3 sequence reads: CASSYSNGGTEQYF. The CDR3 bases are TGTGCCAGCAGTTACTCAAACGGAGGGACCGAGCAGTACTTC.

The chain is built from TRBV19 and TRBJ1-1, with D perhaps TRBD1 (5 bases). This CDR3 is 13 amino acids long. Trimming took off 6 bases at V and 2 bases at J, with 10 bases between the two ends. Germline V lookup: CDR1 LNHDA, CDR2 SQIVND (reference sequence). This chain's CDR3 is CASRVRVNTEAFF. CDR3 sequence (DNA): TGTGCCAGTAGGGTCAGGGTAAACACTGAAGCTTTCTTT.

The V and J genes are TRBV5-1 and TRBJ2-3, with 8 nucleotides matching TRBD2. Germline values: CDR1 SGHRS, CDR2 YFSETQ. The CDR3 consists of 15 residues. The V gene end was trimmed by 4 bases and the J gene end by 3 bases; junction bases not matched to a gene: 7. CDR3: CASSPRSGGTDTQYF. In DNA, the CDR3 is TGCGCCAGCAGCCCCCGGAGCGGGGGTACAGATACGCAGTATTTT.